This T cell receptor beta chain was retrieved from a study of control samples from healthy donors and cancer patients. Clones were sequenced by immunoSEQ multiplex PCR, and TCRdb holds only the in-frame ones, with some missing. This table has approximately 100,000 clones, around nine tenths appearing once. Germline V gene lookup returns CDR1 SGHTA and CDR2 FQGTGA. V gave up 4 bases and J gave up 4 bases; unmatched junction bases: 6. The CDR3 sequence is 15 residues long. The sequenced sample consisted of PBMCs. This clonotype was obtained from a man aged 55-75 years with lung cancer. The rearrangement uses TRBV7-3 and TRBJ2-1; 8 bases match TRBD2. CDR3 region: CASSSQSGGYNEQFF. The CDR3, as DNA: TGTGCCAGCAGCTCCCAGAGCGGGGGATACAATGAGCAGTTCTTC. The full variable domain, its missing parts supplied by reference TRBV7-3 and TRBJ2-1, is GAGVSQTPSNKVTEKGKYVELRCDPISGHTALYWYRQSLGQGPEFLIYFQGTGAADDSGLPNDRFFAVRPEGSVSTLKIQRTERGDSAVYLCASSSQSGGYNEQFFGPGTRLTVL.